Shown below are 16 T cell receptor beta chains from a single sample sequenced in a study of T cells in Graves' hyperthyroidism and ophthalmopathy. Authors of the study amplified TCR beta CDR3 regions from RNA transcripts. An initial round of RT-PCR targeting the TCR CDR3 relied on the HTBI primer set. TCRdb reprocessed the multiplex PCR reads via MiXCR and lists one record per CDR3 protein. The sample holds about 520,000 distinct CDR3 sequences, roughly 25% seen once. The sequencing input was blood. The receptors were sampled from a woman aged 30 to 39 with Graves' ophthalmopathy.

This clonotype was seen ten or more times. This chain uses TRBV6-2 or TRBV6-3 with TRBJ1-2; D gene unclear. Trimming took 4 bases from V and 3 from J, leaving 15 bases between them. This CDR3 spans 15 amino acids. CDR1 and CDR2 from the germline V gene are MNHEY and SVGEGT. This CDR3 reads CASSFPPEPYYGYTF. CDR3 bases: TGTGCCAGCAGTTTCCCCCCTGAACCCTACTATGGCTACACCTTC.

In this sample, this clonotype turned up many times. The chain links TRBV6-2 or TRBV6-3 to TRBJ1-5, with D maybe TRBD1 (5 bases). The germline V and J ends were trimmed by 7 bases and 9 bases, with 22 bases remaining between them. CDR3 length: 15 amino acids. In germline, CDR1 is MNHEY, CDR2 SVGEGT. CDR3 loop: CASTPGGRRESPQHF. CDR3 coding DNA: TGTGCCAGCACCCCGGGGGGTAGGAGGGAGTCGCCCCAGCATTTT.

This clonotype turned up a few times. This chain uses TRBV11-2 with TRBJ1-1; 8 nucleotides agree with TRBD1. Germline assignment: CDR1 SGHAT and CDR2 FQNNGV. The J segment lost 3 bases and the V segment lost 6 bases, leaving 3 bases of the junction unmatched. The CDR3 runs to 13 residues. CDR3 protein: CASRRDRYTEAFF. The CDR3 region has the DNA TGTGCCAGCAGACGGGACAGGTACACTGAAGCTTTCTTT.

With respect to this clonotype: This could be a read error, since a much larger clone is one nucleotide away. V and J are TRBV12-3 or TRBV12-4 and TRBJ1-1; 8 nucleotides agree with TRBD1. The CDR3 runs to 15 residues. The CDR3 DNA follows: TGTTCCAGCAGACGTGAATCAGGGGGCCGGGCTGAAGCTTTCTTT. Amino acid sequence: CSSRRESGGRAEAFF.

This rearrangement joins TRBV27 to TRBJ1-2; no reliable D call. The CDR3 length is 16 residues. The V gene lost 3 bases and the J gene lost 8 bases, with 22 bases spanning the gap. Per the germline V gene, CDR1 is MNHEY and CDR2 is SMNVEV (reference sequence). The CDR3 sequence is CASSFESGVGMGGYTF. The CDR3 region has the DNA TGTGCCAGCAGTTTTGAATCAGGTGTGGGAATGGGGGGCTACACCTTC.

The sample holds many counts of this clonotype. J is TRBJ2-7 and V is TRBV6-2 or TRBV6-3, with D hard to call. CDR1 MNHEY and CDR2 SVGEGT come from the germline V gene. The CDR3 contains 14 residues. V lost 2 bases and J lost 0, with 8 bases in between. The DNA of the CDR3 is TGTGCCAGCAGTTACCCCCAGATCTCCTACGAGCAGTACTTC. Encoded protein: CASSYPQISYEQYF.

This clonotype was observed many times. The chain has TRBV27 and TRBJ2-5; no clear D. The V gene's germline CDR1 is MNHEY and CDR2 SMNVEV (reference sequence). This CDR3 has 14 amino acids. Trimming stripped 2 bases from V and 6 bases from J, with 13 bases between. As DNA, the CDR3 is TGTGCCAGCAGTTTAGACAAGATTCGAAAGACCCAGTACTTC. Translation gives CASSLDKIRKTQYF.

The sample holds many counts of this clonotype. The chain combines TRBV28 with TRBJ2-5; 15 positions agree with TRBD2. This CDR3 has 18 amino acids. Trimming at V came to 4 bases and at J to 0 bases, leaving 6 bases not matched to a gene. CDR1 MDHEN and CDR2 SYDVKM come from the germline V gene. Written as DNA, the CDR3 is TGTGCCAGCAGTTCGGGACTAGCGGGGGGAACAAACCAAGAGACCCAGTACTTC. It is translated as CASSSGLAGGTNQETQYF.

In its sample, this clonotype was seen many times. The CDR3 loop reads CASSFQGSGNTIYF. CDR3 bases: TGTGCCAGCAGTTTTCAGGGATCCGGAAACACCATATATTTT. V usage is TRBV12-3 or TRBV12-4 and J usage is TRBJ1-3, with a weak D call TRBD1 (5 bases). V was shortened by 3 bases and J by 4 bases, with 10 bases between the two germline ends. This CDR3 has 14 residues.

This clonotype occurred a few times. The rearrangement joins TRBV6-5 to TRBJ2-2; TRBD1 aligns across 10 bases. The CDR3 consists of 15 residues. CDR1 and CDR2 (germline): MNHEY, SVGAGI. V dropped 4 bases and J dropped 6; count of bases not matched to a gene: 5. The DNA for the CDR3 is TGTGCCAGCAGTTCACGACAGGGGGCGGCCGGGGAGCTGTTTTTT. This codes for CASSSRQGAAGELFF.

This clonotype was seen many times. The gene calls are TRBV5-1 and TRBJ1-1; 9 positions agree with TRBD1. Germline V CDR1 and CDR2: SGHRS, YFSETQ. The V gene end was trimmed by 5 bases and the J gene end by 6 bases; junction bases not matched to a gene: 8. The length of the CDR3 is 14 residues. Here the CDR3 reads CASRRARDRAEAFF. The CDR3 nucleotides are TGCGCCAGCAGGAGGGCCCGGGACAGGGCTGAAGCTTTCTTT.

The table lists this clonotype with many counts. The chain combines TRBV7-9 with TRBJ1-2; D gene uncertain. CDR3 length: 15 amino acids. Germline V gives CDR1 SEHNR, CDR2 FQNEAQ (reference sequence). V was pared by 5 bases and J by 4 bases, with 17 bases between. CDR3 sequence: CASSPRVFPFYGYTF. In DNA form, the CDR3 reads TGTGCCAGCAGCCCACGGGTCTTTCCCTTCTATGGCTACACCTTC.

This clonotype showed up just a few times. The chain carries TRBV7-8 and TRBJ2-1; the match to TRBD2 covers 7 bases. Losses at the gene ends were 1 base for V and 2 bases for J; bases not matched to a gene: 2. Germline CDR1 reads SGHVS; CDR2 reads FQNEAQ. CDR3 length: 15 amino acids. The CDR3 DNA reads TGTGCCAGCAGCTTAGGCCTAGCGGCCTACAATGAGCAGTTCTTC. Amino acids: CASSLGLAAYNEQFF. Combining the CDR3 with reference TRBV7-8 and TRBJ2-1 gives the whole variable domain GAGVSQSPRYKVAKRGQDVALRCDPISGHVSLFWYQQALGQGPEFLTYFQNEAQLDKSGLPSDRFFAERPEGSVSTLKIQRTQQEDSAVYLCASSLGLAAYNEQFFGPGTRLTVL.

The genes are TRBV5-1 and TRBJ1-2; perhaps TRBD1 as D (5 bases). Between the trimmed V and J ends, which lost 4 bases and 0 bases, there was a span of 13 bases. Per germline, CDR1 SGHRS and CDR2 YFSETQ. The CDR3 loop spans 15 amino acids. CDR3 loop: CASSTGASSNYGYTF. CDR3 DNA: TGCGCCAGCAGCACCGGGGCCAGTTCTAACTATGGCTACACCTTC.

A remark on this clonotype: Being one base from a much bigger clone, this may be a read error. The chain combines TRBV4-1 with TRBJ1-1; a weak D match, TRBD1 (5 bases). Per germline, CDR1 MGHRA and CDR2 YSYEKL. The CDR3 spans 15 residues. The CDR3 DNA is TGCGCCATCAGCCAAGCCCCGATACAGGTTGAACGAGCTTTCTTT. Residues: CAISQAPIQVERAFF.

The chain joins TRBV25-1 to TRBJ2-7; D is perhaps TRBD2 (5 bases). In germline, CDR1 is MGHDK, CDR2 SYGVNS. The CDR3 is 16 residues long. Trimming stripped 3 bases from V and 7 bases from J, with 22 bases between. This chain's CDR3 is CASSEVGEQGKREQYF. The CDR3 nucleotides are TGTGCCAGCAGTGAGGTCGGGGAACAAGGGAAGAGGGAGCAGTACTTC.